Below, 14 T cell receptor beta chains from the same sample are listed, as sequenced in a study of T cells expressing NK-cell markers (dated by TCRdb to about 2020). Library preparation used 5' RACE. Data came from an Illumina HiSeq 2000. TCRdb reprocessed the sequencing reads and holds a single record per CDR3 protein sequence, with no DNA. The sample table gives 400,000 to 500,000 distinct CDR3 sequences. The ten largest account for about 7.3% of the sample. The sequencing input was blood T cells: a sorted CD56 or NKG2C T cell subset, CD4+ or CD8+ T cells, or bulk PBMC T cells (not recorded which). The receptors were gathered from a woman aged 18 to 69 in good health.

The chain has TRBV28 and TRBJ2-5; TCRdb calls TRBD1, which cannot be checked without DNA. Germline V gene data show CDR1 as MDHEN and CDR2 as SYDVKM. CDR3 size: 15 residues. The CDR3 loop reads CASTPQGTEQETQYF.

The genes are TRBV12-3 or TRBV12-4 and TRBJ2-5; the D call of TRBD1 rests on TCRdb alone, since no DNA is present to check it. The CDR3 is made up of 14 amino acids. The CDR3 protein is CASSLGDRPETQYF.

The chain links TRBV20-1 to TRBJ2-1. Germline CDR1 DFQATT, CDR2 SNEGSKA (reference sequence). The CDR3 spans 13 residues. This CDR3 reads CSALADSYNEQFF.

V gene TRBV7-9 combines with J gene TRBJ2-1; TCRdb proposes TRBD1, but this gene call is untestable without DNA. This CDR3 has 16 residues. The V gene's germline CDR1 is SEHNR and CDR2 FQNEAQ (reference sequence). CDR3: CASSLPTSGTYNEQFF.

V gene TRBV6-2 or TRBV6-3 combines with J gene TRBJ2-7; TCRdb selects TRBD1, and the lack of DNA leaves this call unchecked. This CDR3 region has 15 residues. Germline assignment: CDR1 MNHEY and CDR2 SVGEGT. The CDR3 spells CASSYSAGAGYEQYF.

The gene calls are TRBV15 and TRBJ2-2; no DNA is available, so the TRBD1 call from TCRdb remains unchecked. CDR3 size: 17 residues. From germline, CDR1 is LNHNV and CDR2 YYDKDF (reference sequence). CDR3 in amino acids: CATSRALGDGNTGELFF.

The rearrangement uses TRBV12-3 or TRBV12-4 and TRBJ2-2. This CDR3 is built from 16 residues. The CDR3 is CASSLGRVVNTGELFF.

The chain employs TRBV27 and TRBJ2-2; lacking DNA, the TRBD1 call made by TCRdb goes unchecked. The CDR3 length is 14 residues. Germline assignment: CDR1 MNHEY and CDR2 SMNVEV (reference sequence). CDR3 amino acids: CASSSRQGTGELFF.

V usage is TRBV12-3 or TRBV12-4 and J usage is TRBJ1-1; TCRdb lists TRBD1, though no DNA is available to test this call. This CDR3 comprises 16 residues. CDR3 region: CASSLYLQGGNTKAFF.

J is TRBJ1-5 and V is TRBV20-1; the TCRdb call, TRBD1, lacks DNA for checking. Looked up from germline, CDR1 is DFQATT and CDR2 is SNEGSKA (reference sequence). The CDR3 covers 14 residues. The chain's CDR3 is CSAADGERNQPQHF.

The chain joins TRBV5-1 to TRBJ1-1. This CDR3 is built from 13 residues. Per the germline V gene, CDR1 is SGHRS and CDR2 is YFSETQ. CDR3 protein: CASATDLNTEAFF.

CDR3 residues: CASSLIRAQPWGTDTQYF. The rearrangement joins TRBV5-6 to TRBJ2-3; without DNA, the TCRdb call of TRBD2 cannot be checked. Per germline, CDR1 SGHDT and CDR2 YYEEEE. CDR3 length: 18 amino acids. Looking up the rest from reference TRBV5-6 and TRBJ2-3 gives the full variable domain: DAGVTQSPTHLIKTRGQQVTLRCSPKSGHDTVSWYQQALGQGPQFIFQYYEEEERQRGNFPDRFSGHQFPNYSSELNVNALLLGDSALYLCASSLIRAQPWGTDTQYFGPGTRLTVL.

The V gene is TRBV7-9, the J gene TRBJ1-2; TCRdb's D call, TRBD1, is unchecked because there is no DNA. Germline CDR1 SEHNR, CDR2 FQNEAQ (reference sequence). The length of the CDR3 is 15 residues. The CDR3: CASSLSGASNYGYTF.

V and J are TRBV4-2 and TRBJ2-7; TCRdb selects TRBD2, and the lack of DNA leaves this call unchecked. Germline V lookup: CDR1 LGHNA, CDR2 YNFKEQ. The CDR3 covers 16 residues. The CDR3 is CASSKTGLADGAEQYF.